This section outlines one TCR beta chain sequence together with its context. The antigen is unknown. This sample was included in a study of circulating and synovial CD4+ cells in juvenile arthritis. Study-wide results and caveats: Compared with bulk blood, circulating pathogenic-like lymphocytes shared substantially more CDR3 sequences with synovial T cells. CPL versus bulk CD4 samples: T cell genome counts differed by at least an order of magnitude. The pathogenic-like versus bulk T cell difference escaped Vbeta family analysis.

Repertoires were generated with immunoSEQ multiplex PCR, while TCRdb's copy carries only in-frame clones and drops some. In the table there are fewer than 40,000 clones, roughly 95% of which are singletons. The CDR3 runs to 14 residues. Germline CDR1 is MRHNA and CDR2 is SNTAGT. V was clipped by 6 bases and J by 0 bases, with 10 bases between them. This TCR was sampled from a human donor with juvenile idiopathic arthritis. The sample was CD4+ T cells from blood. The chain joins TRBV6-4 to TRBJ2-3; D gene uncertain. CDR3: CASSLDTSTDTQYF. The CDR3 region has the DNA TGTGCCAGCAGCCTTGATACTAGCACAGATACGCAGTATTTT.